These 4 T cell receptor beta chains came from one sample sequenced in a study of shared clonotypes between healthy human individuals. Produced via immunoSEQ multiplex PCR; TCRdb's table is partial and in-frame only. The repertoire holds a few million clones, approximately 96% seen once, with roughly 0.13% in the top ten. The sample comprised naive CD4+ T cells sorted from blood. Documented subset: CD45RA+ positively selected. The receptor set was obtained from a man aged 18 to 30 in good health.

This sequence joins TRBV28 and TRBJ2-5; D remains unclear. The CDR3 is made up of 14 amino acids. Germline CDR1 MDHEN, CDR2 SYDVKM. The V and J ends lost 8 bases and 4 bases respectively, with 17 bases between them. CDR3 sequence reads: CASARAGPLETQYF. CDR3 coding DNA: TGTGCCAGCGCTCGCGCAGGACCCCTAGAGACCCAGTACTTC.

The V and J genes are TRBV19 and TRBJ2-5; D is possibly TRBD1 (5 bases). Looked up from germline, CDR1 is LNHDA and CDR2 is SQIVND (reference sequence). There are 15 residues in the CDR3. The V gene lost 5 bases and the J gene lost 5 bases, with 18 bases spanning the gap. The CDR3: CASSAQAGLWETQYF. The DNA for the CDR3 is TGTGCCAGTAGTGCCCAAGCAGGGTTATGGGAGACCCAGTACTTC.

The chain recombines TRBV4-2 with TRBJ2-7; D remains ambiguous. Germline lookup yields CDR1 LGHNA and CDR2 YNFKEQ. Trimming removed 1 base from V and 3 bases from J, with 13 bases in between. The CDR3 has 15 amino acids. The CDR3, as DNA: TGTGCCAGCAGCCAAGGCCCGGCGTCGAGCTACGAGCAGTACTTC. Translated, it gives CASSQGPASSYEQYF.

The chain joins TRBV18 to TRBJ2-5, with 10 positions matching TRBD1. Germline values: CDR1 KGHSH, CDR2 LQKENI. The CDR3 is 14 amino acids. The V and J ends lost 3 bases and 5 bases, in that order; junction bases with no gene match: 3. The CDR3 sequence: CASSPRDRGETQYF. CDR3 DNA: TGTGCCAGCTCACCTAGGGACAGGGGTGAGACCCAGTACTTC. Supplemented by reference TRBV18 and TRBJ2-5, the full variable domain reads NAGVMQNPRHLVRRRGQEARLRCSPMKGHSHVYWYRQLPEEGLKFMVYLQKENIIDESGMPKERFSAEFPKEGPSILRIQQVVRGDSAAYFCASSPRDRGETQYFGPGTRLLVL.